A selection of T cell receptor beta chains follows, all from one sample in a study of OX40 agonist ivuxolimab in advanced cancers. Clones were read by immunoSEQ multiplex PCR, and TCRdb kept only the in-frame ones, dropping some. The sample carries some 66,000 clones, roughly 81% recorded once. Specimen: CD4+ or CD8+ T cells sorted from blood, collected in a trial of the OX40 agonist ivuxolimab. All receptors derive from an adult with an advanced solid tumor such as melanoma, head and neck, liver or kidney cancer. Both conserved end residues are part of each CDR3. A D gene is named only where the DNA matches it firmly. Clone size is stated in some rows and not others, as once, few, many or a class when expanded.

abundance | d_gene | j_gene | v_gene | len | CDR3nt | CDR3aa
. | . | TRBJ2-1 | TRBV18 | 13 | TGTGCCAGCTCACCCTATCCGGACAATGAGCAGTTCTTC | CASSPYPDNEQFF
few | TRBD1 | TRBJ2-7 | TRBV7-9 | 15 | TGTGCCAGCAGCCCATGGGACAGGACCAAATACGAGCAGTACTTC | CASSPWDRTKYEQYF
. | . | TRBJ2-7 | TRBV5-1 | 13 | TGCGCCAGCAGCTCCGGGGCCTCCTACGAGCAGTACTTC | CASSSGASYEQYF
. | . | TRBJ2-5 | TRBV4-1 | 14 | TGCGCCAGCAGCCAAGGTTTGCGGGAAGAGACCCAGTACTTC | CASSQGLREETQYF
. | . | TRBJ1-2 | TRBV4-2 | 13 | TGTGCCAGCAGCCAAGGACTTGGGATTGGCTACACCTTC | CASSQGLGIGYTF
. | TRBD1 | TRBJ1-5 | TRBV19 | 16 | TGTGCCAGTAGTAGGACCGACAGGGGAGTAGGTCAGCCCCAGCATTTT | CASSRTDRGVGQPQHF
. | . | TRBJ1-2 | TRBV18 | 16 | TGTGCCAGCTCACCACCGGTCAACTACAGGGATTTAGGCTACACCTTC | CASSPPVNYRDLGYTF
. | . | TRBJ2-1 | TRBV7-3 | 15 | TGTGCCAGCAGCTTGGGGCCCTCGTCGTACAATGAGCAGTTCTTC | CASSLGPSSYNEQFF
. | TRBD2 | TRBJ2-7 | TRBV15 | 16 | TGTGCCACCAGCAGATCTAATAGCGGGGGGTCCTACGAGCAGTACTTC | CATSRSNSGGSYEQYF
. | . | TRBJ1-2 | TRBV5-1 | 13 | TGCGCCAGCAGCATCGGGACTTCGCAAGGCTACACCTTC | CASSIGTSQGYTF
. | TRBD1 | TRBJ2-7 | TRBV15 | 16 | TGTGCCACCAGCAGGGGTATGGGACAGGGGAGCTACGAGCAGTACTTC | CATSRGMGQGSYEQYF
. | . | TRBJ2-7 | TRBV15 | 17 | TGTGCCACCAGCAGAGATATCTTTGCTGCCCCCTCCTACGAGCAGTACTTC | CATSRDIFAAPSYEQYF
. | . | TRBJ1-3 | TRBV5-6 | 14 | TGTGCCAGCAGCCGCAAAGTCTCTGGAAACACCATATATTTT | CASSRKVSGNTIYF
few | TRBD2 | TRBJ2-7 | TRBV11-3 | 15 | TGTGCCAGCAGCTTAACATTTAGCGGGAGTGGCGAGCAGTACTTC | CASSLTFSGSGEQYF
. | . | TRBJ1-1 | TRBV30 | 13 | TGTGCCTGGAGTTCCCATGCTGGAACTGAAGCTTTCTTT | CAWSSHAGTEAFF
once | TRBD1 | TRBJ1-2 | TRBV5-4 | 13 | TGTGCCAGCAGCTTGACAGGGGGCCGTGGCTACACCTTC | CASSLTGGRGYTF
. | . | TRBJ1-5 | TRBV6-1 | 12 | TGTGCCAGCAGCCTACAAAATCAGCCCCAGCATTTT | CASSLQNQPQHF
once | . | TRBJ2-3 | TRBV11-2 | 14 | TGTGCCAGCAGTCCCGAACTCGGCACAGATACGCAGTATTTT | CASSPELGTDTQYF
few | . | TRBJ2-7 | TRBV14 | 13 | TGTGCCAGCAGCCAAAGCATGGGTACCGAGCAGTACTTC | CASSQSMGTEQYF
few | TRBD1 | TRBJ2-1 | TRBV28 | 17 | TGTGCCAGCAGTCCATCCGGGACAGGGAACCCCTACAATGAGCAGTTCTTC | CASSPSGTGNPYNEQFF
few | . | TRBJ1-3 | TRBV11-3 | 15 | TGTGCCAGCTCACAGGGTACACACTCTGGAAACACCATATATTTT | CASSQGTHSGNTIYF
. | TRBD1 | TRBJ1-1 | TRBV11-2 | 15 | TGTGCCAGCAGCCGGACAGGGAACATGAACACTGAAGCTTTCTTT | CASSRTGNMNTEAFF
. | . | TRBJ2-1 | TRBV11-3 | 16 | TGCGCCAGCAGCTACTCTGGACTGGGGTTTTACAATGAGCAGTTCTTC | CASSYSGLGFYNEQFF
. | . | TRBJ2-5 | TRBV5-1 | 12 | TGCGCCAGCAGCTTGGTCAGGGAGACCCAGTACTTC | CASSLVRETQYF
. | TRBD2 | TRBJ2-1 | TRBV27 | 16 | TGTGCCAGCAGTTTGGGACTAGCCCTCTCCTACAATGAGCAGTTCTTC | CASSLGLALSYNEQFF
. | TRBD1 | TRBJ1-5 | TRBV28 | 15 | TGTGCCAGCAGGACAACAGGGGGGGGGCATCAGCCCCAGCATTTT | CASRTTGGGHQPQHF
. | . | TRBJ1-1 | TRBV11-3 | 15 | TGTGCCAGCAGCTTAGGGGCCGAGATGAACACTGAAGCTTTCTTT | CASSLGAEMNTEAFF
. | . | TRBJ2-3 | TRBV29-1 | 14 | TGCAGCCTCGGGCGGGACGATGGGACAGATACGCAGTATTTT | CSLGRDDGTDTQYF
. | TRBD1 | TRBJ2-7 | TRBV11-3 | 13 | TGTGCCAGCAGCTCGACAGGGTCTTACGAGCAGTACTTC | CASSSTGSYEQYF
. | TRBD1 | TRBJ1-1 | TRBV5-1 | 15 | TGCGCCAGCAGCTTGGGGGCGGGACAGAACACTGAAGTTTTCTTT | CASSLGAGQNTEVFF
once | TRBD1 | TRBJ2-7 | TRBV5-8 | 17 | TGTGCCAGCAGCAACAGGGGGTACAGGGGATTAGCGAAAGAGCAGTACTTC | CASSNRGYRGLAKEQYF
. | TRBD2 | TRBJ2-1 | TRBV11-3 | 17 | TGTGCCAGCAGCTTAGATTACCAGGGTAGCGGGTACAATGAGCAGTTCTTC | CASSLDYQGSGYNEQFF
. | . | TRBJ2-7 | TRBV5-1 | 15 | TGCGCCAGCAGGCGAGGGGCGGACAGCTCCTACGAGCAGTACTTC | CASRRGADSSYEQYF
. | . | TRBJ2-2 | TRBV19 | 15 | TGTGCCAGTACTCCCGTCAGTTTGAACACCGGGGAGCTGTTTTTT | CASTPVSLNTGELFF
. | TRBD1 | TRBJ2-3 | TRBV7-3 | 16 | TGTGCCAGCAGCCCCCATGGACAGGGGGGAACAGATACGCAGTATTTT | CASSPHGQGGTDTQYF
. | . | TRBJ2-2 | TRBV11-3 | 15 | TGTGCCAGCAGCTTAGTCGGCCCGAACACCGGGGAGCTGTTTTTT | CASSLVGPNTGELFF
medium-sized | . | TRBJ1-2 | TRBV19 | 12 | TGTGCCAGTAGTATTGGAGACGGTGGCTACACCTTC | CASSIGDGGYTF
once | . | TRBJ2-1 | TRBV1 | 12 | TGCACCAGCAGCCAAGAGAGAGGAGAGCAGTTCTTC | CTSSQERGEQFF
. | . | TRBJ2-1 | TRBV18 | 14 | TGTGCCAGCTCACCCGGGATTCTCCGAGAGGAGCAGTTCTTC | CASSPGILREEQFF
. | . | TRBJ1-6 | TRBV5-1 | 16 | TGCGCCAGCAGCTTGGGTGGGAGGACAGATAATTCACCCCTCCACTTT | CASSLGGRTDNSPLHF
. | . | TRBJ2-7 | TRBV7-9 | 12 | TGTGCCAGCAGCGAATCACCCTACGAGCAGTACTTC | CASSESPYEQYF
. | . | TRBJ2-7 | TRBV19 | 12 | TGTGCCAGTAGTACTCCTACCGGCGAGCAGTACTTC | CASSTPTGEQYF
once | . | TRBJ2-7 | TRBV6-1 | 14 | TGTGCCAGCACTGGTACCCTCGGCTCCTACGAGCAGTACTTC | CASTGTLGSYEQYF
. | TRBD1 | TRBJ2-3 | TRBV7-3 | 13 | TGTGCCAGCGGGACAGGCGGCACAGATACGCAGTATTTT | CASGTGGTDTQYF
few | . | TRBJ1-1 | TRBV30 | 12 | TGTGCCTGGAGTTCGAGGAGCAGTGAAGCTTTCTTT | CAWSSRSSEAFF
. | . | TRBJ1-1 | TRBV18 | 13 | TGTGCCAGCTCACCACAGGGGAACACTGAAGCTTTCTTT | CASSPQGNTEAFF
. | TRBD1 | TRBJ2-7 | TRBV10-2 | 16 | TGCGCCAGCAGTGAGATAATACAGGGGGCAGACTACGAGCAGTACTTC | CASSEIIQGADYEQYF
. | TRBD1 | TRBJ1-2 | TRBV14 | 15 | TGTGCCAGCAGCCAGGGGACAGGGCAAGTCTATGGCTACACCTTC | CASSQGTGQVYGYTF
. | . | TRBJ2-7 | TRBV7-9 | 16 | TGTGCCAGCAGCATGGGGGGACAGTTCATCTCCAACGAGCAGTACTTC | CASSMGGQFISNEQYF
few | . | TRBJ2-2 | TRBV11-1 | 13 | TGTGCCAGCCCCCGCTCGAACACCGGGGAGCTGTTTTTT | CASPRSNTGELFF
. | . | TRBJ2-7 | TRBV30 | 15 | TGTGCCTGGGGGGGTGGGACACGGCCTTCCTACGAGCAGTACTTC | CAWGGGTRPSYEQYF
few | . | TRBJ1-5 | TRBV5-1 | 13 | TGCGCCAGCAGCTTGGTCGGTCATCAGCCCCAGCATTTT | CASSLVGHQPQHF
. | . | TRBJ2-1 | TRBV7-9 | 15 | TGTGCCAGCAGCGGCGTTGGGTCGGCCTACAATGAGCAGTTCTTC | CASSGVGSAYNEQFF
once | TRBD2 | TRBJ2-3 | TRBV5-1 | 17 | TGCGCCAGCAGAAGGGAGGCGGGAGGGCCTTTAGTAGATACGCAGTATTTT | CASRREAGGPLVDTQYF